Listed below are T cell receptor beta chains from one sample, sequenced in a study of cytomegalovirus exposure and HLA in healthy donors. Sequencing was performed with immunoSEQ multiplex PCR; in TCRdb, only in-frame clones are kept and a portion is missing. Among fewer than 85,000 clones, around 68% were seen once, and the ten largest hold about 9%. Sequencing was performed on PBMCs. These receptors were taken from a middle-aged man in good health and CMV-seropositive. The CDR3 runs from the conserved cysteine through the conserved F or W. D genes are given only for firm matches. Rows may omit the clone size; those that give it use once, few, many or a size class.

TRBV9	13	TRBJ2-7	.	once	TGTGCCAGCAGCGTTAACCAGGGGGGCGAGCAGTACTTC	CASSVNQGGEQYF
TRBV29-1	13	TRBJ2-5	TRBD2	few	TGCAGCGTTTCGGGACTAGGACAAGAGACCCAGTACTTC	CSVSGLGQETQYF
TRBV10-3	18	TRBJ2-6	.	.	TGTGCCATCAGTGAAGTTTCTACCCACCGAGCAGGGGCCAACGTCCTGACTTTC	CAISEVSTHRAGANVLTF
TRBV10-2	12	TRBJ2-5	.	few	TGCGCCAGCAGTGAGTCGAGAGAGACCCAGTACTTC	CASSESRETQYF
TRBV5-1	16	TRBJ1-1	.	.	TGCGCCAGCATCGATATCGCCCGAGGGCCCAACACCGAAGCTTTCTTT	CASIDIARGPNTEAFF
TRBV5-6	18	TRBJ1-1	TRBD1	few	TGTGCCAGCAGTTACTTCATTCCCGGGACAGGGGGGAGCACTGAAGCTTTCTTT	CASSYFIPGTGGSTEAFF
TRBV27	14	TRBJ1-1	.	.	TGTGCCAGCAGTTTATGGGAGGGATCCACTGAAGCTTTCTTT	CASSLWEGSTEAFF
TRBV4-3	15	TRBJ2-1	TRBD2	.	TGCGCCAGCAGCCAACCCGGGACTAGCGCCAATGAGCAGTTCTTC	CASSQPGTSANEQFF
TRBV4-2	16	TRBJ2-7	TRBD2	.	TGTGCCAGCAGCCAAGGTCATCTAGCGGGACTGAACGAGCAGTACTTC	CASSQGHLAGLNEQYF
TRBV6-5	14	TRBJ1-2	.	.	TGTGCCAGCAGTTACTCAGGGAGGGTTAATGGCTACACCTTC	CASSYSGRVNGYTF
TRBV5-6	15	TRBJ1-1	TRBD1	.	TGTGCCAGCAGCTTGAAATTTGACAGGGGCACTGAAGCTTTCTTT	CASSLKFDRGTEAFF
TRBV29-1	13	TRBJ2-4	.	few	TGCAGCGTTGAGGCGGGGGCCAAAAACATTCAGTACTTC	CSVEAGAKNIQYF
TRBV7-2	15	TRBJ2-3	.	.	TGTGCCAGCAGCTTAGTTCCTAGCGGCACAGATACGCAGTATTTT	CASSLVPSGTDTQYF
TRBV11-2	14	TRBJ1-2	TRBD1	.	TGTGCCAGCAGCGTCGGACAGGGGAAGTATGGCTACACCTTC	CASSVGQGKYGYTF
TRBV2	18	TRBJ2-2	TRBD1	.	TGTGCCAGCAGTGAAAACCCGGACAGGGGCGTCAACACCGGGGAGCTGTTTTTT	CASSENPDRGVNTGELFF
TRBV5-1	16	TRBJ2-2	.	.	TGCGCCAGCAGCTTGGAAGGAGGGACGAACACCGGGGAGCTGTTTTTT	CASSLEGGTNTGELFF
TRBV9	14	TRBJ2-1	TRBD2	.	TGTGCCAGCAGCGTCCCAGCGGGAGCGGGTGAGCAGTTCTTC	CASSVPAGAGEQFF
TRBV4-1	18	TRBJ2-1	TRBD2	.	TGCGCCAGCAGCCAGTCAAACTCGGGACTAGCGATCCACAATGAGCAGTTCTTC	CASSQSNSGLAIHNEQFF
TRBV7-8	12	TRBJ2-3	.	once	TGTGCCAGCAGCTTAGCGACTCGTACGCAGTATTTT	CASSLATRTQYF
TRBV5-4	12	TRBJ1-2	.	.	TGTGCCAGCACCCCCTCGGGGGACGGCTACACCTTC	CASTPSGDGYTF
TRBV30	13	TRBJ1-2	.	.	TGTGCCTGGAGTGGGGCCCCGGGGTATGGCTACACCTTC	CAWSGAPGYGYTF
TRBV6-4	13	TRBJ2-3	TRBD1	.	TGTGCCAGCAGTGCCGGACAGGCCGATACGCAGTATTTT	CASSAGQADTQYF
TRBV2	14	TRBJ1-1	.	.	TGTGCCAGCAGTGCCTTACAGGAAGTACAGGGAGCTTTCTTT	CASSALQEVQGAFF
TRBV28	16	TRBJ2-5	.	few	TGTGCCACCTCTCCTTTGGAAGGACTAAACCAAGAGACCCAGTACTTC	CATSPLEGLNQETQYF
TRBV6-1	15	TRBJ2-1	.	.	TGTGCCAGCAGGATAGGGGAACCCTCCTACAATGAGCAGTTCTTC	CASRIGEPSYNEQFF
TRBV30	13	TRBJ1-1	.	.	TGTGCCTGGAGTGGGGAGGGGTACACTGAAGCTTTCTTT	CAWSGEGYTEAFF
TRBV4-3	14	TRBJ1-2	.	.	TGCGCCAGCAGCCAAGAAATTGTGGACAGCTTTTACACCTTC	CASSQEIVDSFYTF
TRBV29-1	11	TRBJ2-7	TRBD1	.	TGCAGCGTACGGACAGGAGCCGAGCAGTACTTC	CSVRTGAEQYF
TRBV7-3	14	TRBJ1-5	.	.	TGTGCCAGCAGCTTAGGAGGGAACAATCAGCCCCAGCATTTT	CASSLGGNNQPQHF